One T cell receptor (beta chain) is described in this entry. Its antigen is unknown. This sample stems from a study of cytomegalovirus exposure and HLA in healthy donors. The table came from immunoSEQ multiplex PCR; TCRdb's copy has only in-frame clones and leaves some out. The data show 110,000 or so clones, about nine tenths seen once. The CDR3 has 15 residues. Trimming pared 1 base from V and 7 bases from J, leaving 13 bases between. In germline, CDR1 is MGHRA, CDR2 YSYEKL. Study-level points and caveats: A classifier reportedly called cytomegalovirus status with high sensitivity and specificity. About 150 TCR beta chains were listed as cytomegalovirus-associated.

The V and J genes are TRBV4-1 and TRBJ1-4; D is unclear. The sequenced sample was PBMCs. The source of this sequence is a woman aged 18 to 35 in good health and CMV-seronegative. The CDR3 DNA reads as TGCGCCAGCAGCCAAGCCGGGTATAAGACTGAAAAACTGTTTTTT. Residues: CASSQAGYKTEKLFF.